The rows below give T cell receptor beta chains drawn from one sample of a study of beta chain features in type 1 diabetes. TCRdb's table, derived via immunoSEQ multiplex PCR, lists solely in-frame clones and lacks some. This table holds 600,000 or so clones, roughly 12% found once. The source material was naive CD4+ T cells from blood. The receptors shown here come from a man aged 30 to 39 with type 1 diabetes. CDR3s include the opening cysteine and the closing phenylalanine or tryptophan. The D gene is left open where the match is weak. A clone size is listed for some rows: how often the clone was seen (once, few, many), or a class if it is expanded.

few	.	TRBV29-1	TRBJ1-1	CSVKQELNTEAFF	TGCAGCGTAAAACAGGAGCTGAACACTGAAGCTTTCTTT
.	TRBD1	TRBV7-6	TRBJ2-7	CASSLGTGGFYEQYF	TGTGCCAGCAGCTTAGGGACAGGGGGCTTCTACGAGCAGTACTTC
few	.	TRBV28	TRBJ2-7	CASSLIGQREQYF	TGTGCCAGCAGTTTGATCGGCCAGAGGGAGCAGTACTTC
.	.	TRBV5-1	TRBJ2-3	CASSLLGGDHADTQYF	TGCGCCAGCAGCTTGTTGGGGGGCGATCACGCAGATACGCAGTATTTT
.	.	TRBV7-9	TRBJ2-2	CASSLSPRLSTGELFF	TGTGCCAGCAGCTTAAGCCCGCGACTAAGCACCGGGGAGCTGTTTTTT
few	.	TRBV9	TRBJ1-2	CASSAGPNYGYTF	TGTGCCAGCAGCGCCGGACCTAACTATGGCTACACCTTC
.	.	TRBV28	TRBJ1-2	CASSTATSGGYTF	TGTGCCAGCAGTACCGCAACTAGCGGAGGCTACACCTTC
.	.	TRBV7-2	TRBJ1-5	CASSRSSNQPQHF	TGTGCCAGCAGTCGTTCCAGCAATCAGCCCCAGCATTTT
.	.	TRBV6-6	TRBJ2-3	CASSYSIAGSGDTQYF	TGTGCCAGCAGTTACTCGATTGCAGGGTCAGGAGATACGCAGTATTTT
few	.	TRBV18	TRBJ2-3	CASSPQGPQGDTQYF	TGTGCCAGCTCTCCACAAGGACCCCAAGGAGATACGCAGTATTTT
few	TRBD1	TRBV7-2	TRBJ2-1	CASSKGALRGNEQFF	TGTGCCAGCAGCAAGGGGGCACTTCGGGGCAATGAGCAGTTCTTC
.	.	TRBV7-9	TRBJ2-3	CASSLDVPDTQYF	TGTGCCAGCAGCTTAGATGTGCCAGATACGCAGTATTTT
.	.	TRBV6-5	TRBJ1-1	CASSSRGNTEAFF	TGTGCCAGCAGTTCCCGGGGGAACACTGAAGCTTTCTTT
few	.	TRBV19	TRBJ2-7	CACGDFYEQYF	TGTGCCTGCGGGGATTTCTACGAGCAGTACTTC
.	TRBD2	TRBV27	TRBJ2-3	CASSLSRLAEFTDTQYF	TGTGCCAGCAGTTTATCTCGACTAGCGGAATTCACAGATACGCAGTATTTT
.	.	TRBV2	TRBJ1-2	CASRPRAYGYTF	TGTGCCAGCAGGCCCAGGGCCTATGGCTACACCTTC
few	.	TRBV18	TRBJ1-2	CASADRFPDDGYTF	TGTGCCAGCGCCGACAGGTTTCCCGACGATGGCTACACCTTC
.	TRBD1	TRBV9	TRBJ1-6	CASSATGNNSPLHF	TGTGCCAGCAGCGCGACAGGGAATAATTCACCCCTCCACTTT
few	.	TRBV18	TRBJ2-3	CASSPQRYTDTQYF	TGTGCCAGCTCACCACAGCGATACACAGATACGCAGTATTTT
few	.	TRBV9	TRBJ2-2	CASSVAPANTGELFF	TGTGCCAGCAGCGTAGCGCCCGCGAACACCGGGGAGCTGTTTTTT
few	.	TRBV6-1	TRBJ2-7	CASSELYRSGQYF	TGTGCCAGCAGTGAGCTTTACCGGTCGGGGCAGTACTTC
.	.	TRBV18	TRBJ2-5	CASTPGETQYF	TGTGCCTCAACCCCTGGGGAGACCCAGTACTTC
few	.	TRBV7-9	TRBJ2-6	CASSLEEDANVLTF	TGTGCCAGCAGCTTAGAAGAGGACGCCAACGTCCTGACTTTC
few	.	TRBV4-3	TRBJ1-1	CASSLNVDSLNTEAFF	TGCGCCAGCAGCCTAAATGTAGACAGTCTCAACACTGAAGCTTTCTTT
.	TRBD1	TRBV11-2	TRBJ2-6	CASSRTGGMSGANVLTF	TGTGCCAGCAGTCGGACAGGGGGCATGTCTGGGGCCAACGTCCTGACTTTC
.	.	TRBV5-1	TRBJ2-5	CASSVQGQETQYF	TGCGCCAGCAGCGTCCAGGGACAAGAGACCCAGTACTTC
.	.	TRBV9	TRBJ2-5	CASSVSSWETQYF	TGTGCCAGCAGTGTTTCTAGCTGGGAGACCCAGTACTTC
.	.	TRBV30	TRBJ2-5	CAWSAWDNQETQYF	TGTGCCTGGAGTGCCTGGGACAACCAAGAGACCCAGTACTTC
few	.	TRBV29-1	TRBJ1-2	CSVVRYRGYTF	TGCAGCGTTGTAAGGTATCGTGGCTACACCTTC
.	TRBD1	TRBV6-5	TRBJ1-5	CASRAGQGPQPQHF	TGTGCCAGCAGAGCGGGACAGGGGCCTCAGCCCCAGCATTTT
.	TRBD1	TRBV18	TRBJ2-7	CASSQRQGRTYEQYF	TGTGCCAGCTCCCAAAGACAGGGGAGGACCTACGAGCAGTACTTC
.	TRBD1	TRBV2	TRBJ1-6	CASRGQGISPLHF	TGTGCCAGCAGAGGACAGGGGATTTCACCCCTCCACTTT
.	.	TRBV7-2	TRBJ2-7	CASSYGGDSYEQYF	TGTGCCAGCAGCTATGGAGGCGACTCCTACGAGCAGTACTTC
few	.	TRBV28	TRBJ2-7	CASSPIRGAAYEQYF	TGTGCCAGCAGCCCGATCCGGGGGGCGGCCTACGAGCAGTACTTC
.	.	TRBV7-9	TRBJ1-2	CASSFQGNYGYTF	TGTGCCAGCAGCTTCCAGGGGAACTATGGCTACACCTTC
few	.	TRBV10-3	TRBJ2-2	CAISGTTLPGELFF	TGTGCCATCAGTGGGACCACACTCCCGGGGGAGCTGTTTTTT
.	TRBD1	TRBV28	TRBJ2-5	CASSPGQGAGETQYF	TGTGCCAGCAGTCCGGGACAGGGGGCTGGAGAGACCCAGTACTTC
.	.	TRBV27	TRBJ2-7	CASSFSTWVGEQYF	TGTGCCAGCAGTTTCTCGACATGGGTGGGGGAGCAGTACTTC
.	.	TRBV14	TRBJ2-1	CASSQWTGTYNEQFF	TGTGCCAGCAGCCAGTGGACTGGGACCTACAATGAGCAGTTCTTC
few	.	TRBV19	TRBJ2-3	CASSIQGTDTQYF	TGTGCCAGTAGTATACAGGGCACAGATACGCAGTATTTT
.	.	TRBV30	TRBJ1-3	CAWSVRGNTIYF	TGTGCCTGGAGTGTACGGGGAAACACCATATATTTT
few	.	TRBV14	TRBJ2-2	CASSRQGGMHGELFF	TGTGCCAGCAGCCGCCAGGGGGGGATGCACGGGGAGCTGTTTTTT
.	.	TRBV4-3	TRBJ2-7	CASSQGAGNSYEQYF	TGCGCCAGCAGCCAAGGGGCGGGGAACTCCTACGAGCAGTACTTC
few	TRBD1	TRBV9	TRBJ2-2	CASSVRTGNTGELFF	TGTGCCAGCAGCGTCCGGACAGGGAACACCGGGGAGCTGTTTTTT
.	.	TRBV7-6	TRBJ1-1	CGSRGDVNTEAFF	TGTGGCAGCAGAGGGGATGTGAACACTGAAGCTTTCTTT
few	.	TRBV11-3	TRBJ2-2	CASSQGAVNTGELFF	TGTGCCAGCAGCCAAGGGGCAGTGAACACCGGGGAGCTGTTTTTT
.	TRBD2	TRBV7-9	TRBJ2-7	CASSSFGTSGGKQYF	TGTGCCAGCAGCTCCTTTGGGACTAGCGGGGGAAAGCAGTACTTC
few	TRBD2	TRBV2	TRBJ2-3	CASSPPGPGGTQYF	TGTGCCAGCAGCCCTCCGGGGCCGGGGGGTACGCAGTATTTT
.	.	TRBV5-1	TRBJ1-4	CASSLVGFATVNEKLFF	TGCGCCAGCAGCTTGGTCGGTTTTGCGACAGTTAATGAAAAACTGTTTTTT
few	.	TRBV7-8	TRBJ2-2	CASSLDRDFGLTGELFF	TGTGCCAGCAGCTTAGACCGGGACTTCGGACTCACCGGGGAGCTGTTTTTT